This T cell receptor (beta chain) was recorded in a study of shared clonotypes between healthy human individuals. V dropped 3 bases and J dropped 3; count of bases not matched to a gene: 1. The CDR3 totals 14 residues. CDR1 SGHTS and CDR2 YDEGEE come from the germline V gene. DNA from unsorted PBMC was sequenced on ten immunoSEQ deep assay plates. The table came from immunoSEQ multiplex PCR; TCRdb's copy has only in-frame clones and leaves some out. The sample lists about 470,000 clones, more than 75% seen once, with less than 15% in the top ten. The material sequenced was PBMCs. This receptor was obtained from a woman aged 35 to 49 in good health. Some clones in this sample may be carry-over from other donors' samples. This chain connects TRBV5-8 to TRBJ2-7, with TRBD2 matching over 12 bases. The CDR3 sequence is CASSWTSGNYEQYF. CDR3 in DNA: TGTGCCAGCAGCTGGACTAGCGGGAACTACGAGCAGTACTTC.